This TCR beta chain was found in a study of cytotoxic CD8 clonotypes in ibrutinib-treated CLL. In the study overall: Per sample, productive templates averaged 255,043 and productive rearrangements averaged about 100,000. Whole-study findings and limits: Public clonotypes were rare and shrank or held steady on treatment. At ibrutinib response, clonality increased, and at progression it declined back toward baseline.

Trimming pared 4 bases from V and 3 bases from J, leaving 13 bases between. The CDR3 consists of 15 residues. The germline gives CDR1 SGHDT, CDR2 YYEEEE. A note on this clone: The antigen remains unidentified.

The table came from immunoSEQ multiplex PCR; TCRdb's copy has only in-frame clones and leaves some out. Of fewer than 75,000 clones listed, more than 70% are singletons. The sequence derives from a human donor with chronic lymphocytic leukemia. The chain has TRBV5-6 and TRBJ2-2; D call uncertain. Sequences were derived from PBMCs, sampled after 12 months of ibrutinib treatment. The CDR3 reads CASSRTATYTGELFF. The CDR3 DNA is TGTGCCAGCAGCCGGACCGCTACTTACACCGGGGAGCTGTTTTTT.